This passage covers 23 T cell receptor beta chains from one sample sequenced in a study of cytomegalovirus exposure and HLA in healthy donors. The PCR contained 60 Vbeta and 13 Jbeta primers. Libraries were prepared by immunoSEQ multiplex PCR; TCRdb keeps only in-frame clonotypes and omits some of them. The sample includes tens of thousands of clones, approximately 79% seen only once; the top ten take 20% to 25%. The sample taken for sequencing was PBMCs. The origin of the receptors is a woman aged 35 to 49 in good health and CMV-seropositive.

The V gene is TRBV9, the J gene TRBJ2-5; tentative D call: TRBD1 (6 bases). This CDR3 is built from 13 residues. The V end was cut by 3 bases, the J end by 7 bases, with 13 bases between. Germline V lookup: CDR1 SGDLS, CDR2 YYNGEE. The CDR3 DNA reads TGTGCCAGCAGCGCGGACAGCCGCGGGACCCAGTACTTC. As protein: CASSADSRGTQYF.

The rearrangement uses TRBV29-1 and TRBJ1-3, with D unresolved. The V end was cut by 2 bases, the J end by 0 bases, with 14 bases between. The CDR3 covers 16 residues. Germline loops: CDR1 SQVTM, CDR2 ANQGSEA. The CDR3 DNA reads TGCAGCGTTGAAAGGCGGGCGGGGAGCTCTGGAAACACCATATATTTT. It yields the protein CSVERRAGSSGNTIYF. The whole variable domain, remainder taken from reference TRBV29-1 and TRBJ1-3, is SAVISQKPSRDICQRGTSLTIQCQVDSQVTMMFWYRQQPGQSLTLIATANQGSEATYESGFVIDKFPISRPNLTFSTLTVSNMSPEDSSIYLCSVERRAGSSGNTIYFGEGSWLTVV.

CDR3 sequence reads: CASSREGDPWTSGGYNEQFF. Written as DNA, the CDR3 is TGTGCCAGCAGCCGTGAAGGGGATCCTTGGACTAGCGGGGGATACAATGAGCAGTTCTTC. The J gene is TRBJ2-1, the V gene TRBV11-3; 13 bases line up with TRBD2. Germline V gene data show CDR1 as SGHNT and CDR2 as YENEEA. The CDR3 has 20 amino acids. V gave up 5 bases and J gave up 4 bases; unmatched junction bases: 17. The complete variable domain, with remaining parts taken from reference TRBV11-3 and TRBJ2-1, reads EAGVVQSPRYKIIEKKQPVAFWCNPISGHNTLYWYLQNLGQGPELLIRYENEEAVDDSQLPKDRFSAERLKGVDSTLKIQPAELGDSAVYLCASSREGDPWTSGGYNEQFFGPGTRLTVL.

The V gene is TRBV19, the J gene TRBJ2-7; tentative D call: TRBD1 (6 bases). In germline, CDR1 is LNHDA, CDR2 SQIVND (reference sequence). This CDR3 has 12 amino acids. V lost 6 bases, J lost 5 bases, and 11 bases lay in between. The CDR3 loop reads CASSPEGDEQYF. The CDR3 DNA reads TGTGCCAGTAGCCCTGAGGGGGACGAGCAGTACTTC.

This clone was observed once. V is TRBV30 and J is TRBJ2-7, with 10 bases matching TRBD1. The CDR3 spans 13 residues. Germline V CDR1 and CDR2: GTSNPN, SVGIG (reference sequence). The ends lost 3 bases at V and 4 bases at J; junction bases unmatched: 3. The CDR3 DNA is TGTGCCTGGAGAGAGGGACAGGGGTACGAGCAGTACTTC. This codes for CAWREGQGYEQYF.

This clone was seen a few times. J is TRBJ2-1 and V is TRBV6-1, with TRBD2 as a possible D gene (5 bases). V was trimmed by 6 bases and J by 3 bases, leaving 9 bases between them. Germline V lookup: CDR1 MNHNS, CDR2 SASEGT. The CDR3 extends over 13 amino acids. The CDR3 sequence is CASSSTSYNEQFF. In DNA, the CDR3 is TGTGCCAGCAGCTCCACTAGCTACAATGAGCAGTTCTTC.

The rearrangement uses TRBV28 and TRBJ2-7; 8 bases match TRBD2. CDR3 length: 14 residues. Germline-derived CDR1 and CDR2 are MDHEN and SYDVKM. The ends lost 4 bases at V and 1 base at J; junction bases unmatched: 3. DNA of the CDR3: TGTGCCAGCAGTTCCGGGACTAGGTCCTACGAGCAGTACTTC. The encoded protein is CASSSGTRSYEQYF.

The chain joins TRBV11-1 to TRBJ2-5; a possible D gene is TRBD2 (5 bases). Trimming removed 5 bases at V and 2 bases at J, with 12 bases between. This CDR3 has 14 residues. CDR1 and CDR2 from the germline V gene are SGHAT and FQDESV (reference sequence). The CDR3 sequence is CASSLRTGQETQYF. For the CDR3, the DNA is TGTGCCAGCAGCCTCCGGACTGGTCAAGAGACCCAGTACTTC.

The rearrangement uses TRBV30 and TRBJ2-7; a possible D gene is TRBD2 (5 bases). Germline V gene sequence: CDR1 GTSNPN, CDR2 SVGIG (reference sequence). The germline V and J ends were trimmed by 5 bases and 6 bases, with 23 bases remaining between them. The CDR3 consists of 15 residues. Here the CDR3 reads CAWGRRASSNREQYF. In DNA form, the CDR3 reads TGTGCCTGGGGTAGGCGAGCTAGCTCGAACCGCGAGCAGTACTTC.

This clone appeared a few times. The V gene is TRBV2, the J gene TRBJ2-3; 9 nucleotides line up with TRBD2. Germline V lookup: CDR1 SNHLY, CDR2 FYNNEI. J lost 4 bases, V lost 7 bases, and 3 bases had no gene match. The CDR3 loop spans 13 amino acids. CDR3 bases: TGTGCCAGCAAAGCGGGAGGCGCAGATACGCAGTATTTT. This encodes CASKAGGADTQYF.

The chain couples TRBV9 to TRBJ1-1, with D tentatively TRBD1 (5 bases). The CDR3 loop spans 15 amino acids. The germline V gene encodes CDR1 SGDLS and CDR2 YYNGEE. V was pared by 0 bases and J by 5 bases, with 14 bases between. CDR3 sequence reads: CASSVGPGGLTEAFF. In nucleotides, the CDR3 is TGTGCCAGCAGCGTAGGCCCGGGGGGATTGACTGAAGCTTTCTTT.

The chain uses TRBV13 and TRBJ2-5; 10 bases align to TRBD2. V lost 7 bases and J lost 0; bases outside the gene matches: 14. Germline assignment: CDR1 PRHDT and CDR2 FYEKMQ (reference sequence). There are 18 residues in the CDR3. This CDR3 reads CASTLRNLAGGHQETQYF. CDR3 coding DNA: TGTGCCAGCACCCTACGGAATTTAGCGGGGGGCCACCAAGAGACCCAGTACTTC.

V usage is TRBV19 and J usage is TRBJ1-2, with D maybe TRBD1 (5 bases). The CDR3 loop spans 15 amino acids. V shed 2 bases and J shed 6 bases, with 16 bases lying between them. Germline V gene sequence: CDR1 LNHDA, CDR2 SQIVND (reference sequence). CDR3: CASSIWGPRDHGYTF. The DNA of the CDR3 is TGTGCCAGTAGTATATGGGGCCCCAGGGATCATGGCTACACCTTC.

This clone was picked up one time. The rearrangement links TRBV27 to TRBJ1-5; D unclear. V dropped 5 bases and J dropped 5 bases, with 19 bases sitting between them. The CDR3 is 16 residues long. Looked up from germline, CDR1 is MNHEY and CDR2 is SMNVEV (reference sequence). CDR3 nucleotide sequence: TGTGCCAGCAGTCCCCGGGTCCCCTTGAGCGATCAGCCCCAGCATTTT. It yields the protein CASSPRVPLSDQPQHF.

The V and J genes are TRBV7-6 and TRBJ1-1, with D perhaps matching TRBD1 (5 bases). Trimming cost V 0 bases and J 0 bases, with 8 bases left between them. The V gene's germline CDR1 is SGHVS and CDR2 FNYEAQ. The CDR3 runs to 15 residues. This CDR3 is CASSLAGGLNTEAFF. In DNA, the CDR3 is TGTGCCAGCAGCTTAGCGGGGGGTTTGAACACTGAAGCTTTCTTT.

This chain uses TRBV6-5 with TRBJ2-7; 9 bases line up with TRBD1. The V segment lost 8 bases and the J segment 4 bases; nucleotides outside the gene matches: 9. Germline loops: CDR1 MNHEY, CDR2 SVGAGI. The CDR3 has 14 amino acids. CDR3 region: CASRRTGEPYEQYF. The CDR3 coding sequence is TGTGCCAGCCGGAGGACAGGGGAGCCGTACGAGCAGTACTTC.

V and J are TRBV28 and TRBJ2-1, with 7 bases lining up with TRBD2. CDR1 is MDHEN, CDR2 SYDVKM, per germline. V was clipped by 6 bases and J by 1 base; unmatched bases: 9. The CDR3 totals 16 residues. The CDR3 DNA sequence: TGTGCCAGCAGGAGCCCGGGGGGTGGATCCTACAATGAGCAGTTCTTC. Translation gives CASRSPGGGSYNEQFF.

The chain joins TRBV11-1 to TRBJ2-7; a possible D gene is TRBD2 (6 bases). Germline V gives CDR1 SGHAT, CDR2 FQDESV (reference sequence). V lost 5 bases and J 3 bases, leaving 14 bases between the germline ends. The CDR3 sequence is 14 residues long. The CDR3 DNA is TGTGCCAGCAGCCAGGGACTCGCCTTCTACGAGCAGTACTTC. Protein product: CASSQGLAFYEQYF.

This rearrangement joins TRBV6-5 to TRBJ1-2, with 7 nucleotides matching TRBD1. Per the germline V gene, CDR1 is MNHEY and CDR2 is SVGAGI. The CDR3 runs to 15 residues. V was pared by 4 bases and J by 4 bases, with 9 bases of the junction left unmatched. The chain's CDR3 is CASSSSRGLSYGYTF. The DNA of the CDR3 is TGTGCCAGCAGTTCCTCGAGGGGGCTAAGCTATGGCTACACCTTC.

The gene calls are TRBV10-3 and TRBJ1-5; 7 nucleotides match TRBD1. V was clipped by 10 bases and J by 0 bases; unmatched bases: 6. Germline loops: CDR1 ENHRY, CDR2 SYGVKD. CDR3 length: 14 residues. The CDR3 DNA reads TGTGCCAACAGACAGGGATTTAGCAATCAGCCCCAGCATTTT. The encoded protein is CANRQGFSNQPQHF.

The chain couples TRBV6-5 to TRBJ1-6, with a weak D call TRBD1 (6 bases). The germline V gene encodes CDR1 MNHEY and CDR2 SVGAGI. Trimming removed 2 bases at V and 5 bases at J, with 10 bases between. The CDR3 has 15 residues. The CDR3 nucleotides are TGTGCCAGCAGTTACCGGACAGAGCATAATTCACCCCTCCACTTT. The encoded protein is CASSYRTEHNSPLHF.

V and J are TRBV4-2 and TRBJ1-3; 7 nucleotides agree with TRBD1. V shed 4 bases and J 0 bases; nucleotides not matched to a gene: 3. Germline V gene sequence: CDR1 LGHNA, CDR2 YNFKEQ. The CDR3 has 15 amino acids. The CDR3 region is CASSRGTDSGNTIYF. The CDR3 DNA is TGTGCCAGCAGCCGGGGGACAGACTCTGGAAACACCATATATTTT.

V usage is TRBV2 and J usage is TRBJ2-3, with D perhaps matching TRBD2 (6 bases). Germline assignment: CDR1 SNHLY and CDR2 FYNNEI. Deletions cut 7 bases from V and 0 bases from J, with 11 bases between. This CDR3 has 14 amino acids. The CDR3 spells CASNFGGSTDTQYF. The CDR3 DNA sequence: TGTGCCAGCAATTTCGGGGGAAGCACAGATACGCAGTATTTT.